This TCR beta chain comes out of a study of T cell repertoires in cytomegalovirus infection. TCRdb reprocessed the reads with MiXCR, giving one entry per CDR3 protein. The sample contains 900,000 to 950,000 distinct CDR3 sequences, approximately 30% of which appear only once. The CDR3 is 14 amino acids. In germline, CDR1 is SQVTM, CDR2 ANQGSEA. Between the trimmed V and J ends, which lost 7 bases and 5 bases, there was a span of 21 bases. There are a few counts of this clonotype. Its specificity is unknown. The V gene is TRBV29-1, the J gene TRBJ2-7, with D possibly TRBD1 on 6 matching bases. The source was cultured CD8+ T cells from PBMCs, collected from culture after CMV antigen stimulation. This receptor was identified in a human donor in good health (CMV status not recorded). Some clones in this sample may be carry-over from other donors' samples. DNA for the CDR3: TGCAGCGCCATATTTTCGGGACAAACACACGAGCAGTACTTC. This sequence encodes CSAIFSGQTHEQYF.